This passage covers 30 T cell receptor beta chains from one sample sequenced in a study of blood T cell repertoires in COVID-19. The assay was immunoSEQ multiplex PCR, and TCRdb's table has in-frame clones only and misses some. The sample consists of under 350,000 clones, under 90% of them appearing once. The sample consisted of peripheral blood. The receptors stem from a woman under 40 with COVID-19, enrolled during active disease.

This clone has just one count. This chain connects TRBV10-2 to TRBJ2-1; 7 bases agree with TRBD2. The CDR3 has 14 residues. CDR1 is WSHSY and CDR2 is SAAADI in the germline V gene. V was pared by 8 bases and J by 0 bases, with 4 bases of the junction left unmatched. The CDR3 here is CASWEGASYNEQFF. CDR3 sequence (DNA): TGCGCCAGCTGGGAGGGCGCCTCCTACAATGAGCAGTTCTTC.

This clone was observed a single time. The chain couples TRBV24-1 to TRBJ1-5; 9 bases match TRBD1. CDR3 length equals 20 residues. Germline V gene data show CDR1 as KGHDR and CDR2 as SFDVKD. V was pared by 0 bases and J by 4 bases, with 15 bases of the junction left unmatched. As DNA, the CDR3 is TGTGCCACCAGTGATTTGGGGACAGGGTTGGGGATGGGGGCGAATCAGCCCCAGCATTTT. The encoded protein is CATSDLGTGLGMGANQPQHF.

The chain is built from TRBV5-5 and TRBJ2-3, with a weak D call TRBD1 (5 bases). CDR3 length: 15 amino acids. Germline loops: CDR1 SGHKS, CDR2 YYEKEE (reference sequence). Trimming took off 6 bases at V and 1 base at J, with 15 bases between the two ends. The CDR3, as DNA: TGTGCCAGCAACCCTCAGGGATTCGGCACAGATACGCAGTATTTT. Its translation is CASNPQGFGTDTQYF.

The chain links TRBV6-5 to TRBJ2-7, with a possible D match to TRBD1 (8 bases). Trimming cost V 7 bases and J 2 bases, with 15 bases left between them. Germline CDR1 reads MNHEY; CDR2 reads SVGAGI. The CDR3 is 14 residues long. The CDR3 reads CASTRTGTTYEQYF. DNA for the CDR3: TGTGCCAGCACAAGGACAGGGACTACCTACGAGCAGTACTTC.

J is TRBJ2-3 and V is TRBV7-2; D perhaps matches TRBD2 (6 bases). CDR3 length: 16 amino acids. The germline V gene encodes CDR1 SGHTA and CDR2 FQGNSA. V lost 4 bases and J 2 bases, leaving 16 bases between the germline ends. CDR3 sequence: CASSSAVAGPTDTQYF. CDR3 DNA: TGTGCCAGCAGCTCCGCGGTGGCGGGGCCCACAGATACGCAGTATTTT.

J is TRBJ1-1 and V is TRBV7-8; D is unresolved. Per the germline V gene, CDR1 is SGHVS and CDR2 is FQNEAQ. The V end was cut by 1 base, the J end by 2 bases, with 14 bases between. This CDR3 is 16 amino acids long. This chain's CDR3 is CASSLGRVVGNTEAFF. CDR3 nucleotides: TGTGCCAGCAGCTTAGGGAGGGTCGTGGGAAACACTGAAGCTTTCTTT.

This clone turned up a few times. The chain is built from TRBV7-9 and TRBJ1-2; D unclear. Germline assignment: CDR1 SEHNR and CDR2 FQNEAQ (reference sequence). V was trimmed by 2 bases and J by 4 bases, leaving 14 bases between them. CDR3 length: 15 amino acids. CDR3 coding DNA: TGTGCCAGCAGCTTACCGCAGAAATCCAGCTATGGCTACACCTTC. Translating gives CASSLPQKSSYGYTF.

V and J are TRBV19 and TRBJ2-3, with 10 nucleotides matching TRBD1. Per germline, CDR1 LNHDA and CDR2 SQIVND (reference sequence). The J segment lost 4 bases and the V segment lost 4 bases, leaving 8 bases of the junction unmatched. The CDR3 loop spans 16 amino acids. The CDR3 DNA is TGTGCCAGTAGTAAACCGGGACAGGGGCGAGCAGATACGCAGTATTTT. As protein: CASSKPGQGRADTQYF.

The V call is TRBV6-5, the J call TRBJ1-2; TRBD1 matches at 9 bases. The length of the CDR3 is 14 residues. J gave up 7 bases and V 6 bases, and 9 bases lay outside the gene matches. CDR1 is MNHEY and CDR2 is SVGAGI in the germline V gene. The CDR3 coding sequence is TGTGCCAGCAGAGATCCACAGGGGGCGCTTGGCTACACCTTC. As protein: CASRDPQGALGYTF.

This clone has just a few counts. This chain uses TRBV28 with TRBJ1-6; D unclear. V lost 6 bases and J 8 bases, leaving 20 bases between the germline ends. CDR3 length equals 16 residues. Germline CDR1 and CDR2: MDHEN and SYDVKM. The CDR3 nucleotides read TGTGCCAGCAGCCCCTTTCCCCGGACGGGAGATTCACCCCTCCACTTT. Amino acids: CASSPFPRTGDSPLHF.

The chain recombines TRBV5-6 with TRBJ2-5; D is unresolved. Germline loops: CDR1 SGHDT, CDR2 YYEEEE. V shed 1 base and J shed 0 bases, with 10 bases lying between them. The CDR3 loop spans 15 amino acids. The CDR3 reads CASSLYYSYQETQYF. As DNA, the CDR3 is TGTGCCAGCAGCTTGTACTACTCGTACCAAGAGACCCAGTACTTC.

V is TRBV29-1 and J is TRBJ2-3, with TRBD1 matching over 7 bases. CDR1 is SQVTM, CDR2 ANQGSEA, per germline. With V trimmed by 7 bases and J by 4 bases, 11 bases remained unmatched. The CDR3 runs to 14 residues. The CDR3, as DNA: TGCAGCGCCCTCCTCGTAGGGGGCCCAGATACGCAGTATTTT. It encodes CSALLVGGPDTQYF.

This chain connects TRBV5-1 to TRBJ1-2, with TRBD1 as a possible D gene (5 bases). This CDR3 is built from 14 residues. Germline V gene data show CDR1 as SGHRS and CDR2 as YFSETQ. Trimming removed 2 bases from V and 8 bases from J, with 16 bases in between. This CDR3 reads CASSFTGGEDGYTF. CDR3 DNA: TGCGCCAGCAGCTTTACAGGAGGGGAGGACGGCTACACCTTC.

The chain employs TRBV27 and TRBJ1-5; a possible D gene is TRBD1 (5 bases). V lost 5 bases, J lost 10 bases, and 18 bases lay in between. This CDR3 is built from 14 residues. Germline values: CDR1 MNHEY, CDR2 SMNVEV (reference sequence). CDR3 coding DNA: TGTGCCAGCAGTCTATTTGGGGGGATCAGCCCCCAGCATTTT. It is translated as CASSLFGGISPQHF.

The gene calls are TRBV9 and TRBJ2-3, with a tentative D call TRBD2 (6 bases). Germline V CDR1 and CDR2: SGDLS, YYNGEE. V lost 1 base, J lost 3 bases, and 18 bases lay in between. CDR3 length: 17 amino acids. CDR3 DNA sequence: TGTGCCAGCAGCGTAAAGGAGGGGCCTCCAATTACAGATACGCAGTATTTT. Translated: CASSVKEGPPITDTQYF.

This rearrangement joins TRBV11-3 to TRBJ1-2; TRBD1 matches 8 bases. Germline lookup yields CDR1 SGHNT and CDR2 YENEEA. J gave up 6 bases and V 5 bases, and 11 bases lay outside the gene matches. This CDR3 is built from 15 residues. The CDR3 DNA reads TGTGCCAGCAGCGAAAGACCCGACAGGGGCGATGGCTACACCTTC. It translates to CASSERPDRGDGYTF.

The chain links TRBV5-1 to TRBJ2-5, with 9 nucleotides matching TRBD2. The CDR3 has 15 residues. V lost 0 bases to trimming and J lost 5 bases; unmatched junction nucleotides: 5. CDR1 is SGHRS and CDR2 is YFSETQ in the germline V gene. The CDR3 sequence is CASSLAASGVETQYF. The CDR3 DNA sequence: TGCGCCAGCAGCTTGGCGGCTAGCGGGGTGGAGACCCAGTACTTC.

This chain links TRBV23-1 with TRBJ2-3, with 8 positions matching TRBD1. TRBV23-1 is given ORF status, its function remaining uncertain. This CDR3 contains 14 residues. After removal of 7 bases from V and 4 bases from J, the junction contained 7 bases not matched to a gene. DNA for the CDR3: TGCGCCAGCATCCACAGGGGGGACCCAGATACGCAGTATTTT. Its protein is CASIHRGDPDTQYF.

The chain uses TRBV28 and TRBJ2-1; D uncertain. Between the trimmed V and J ends, which lost 5 bases and 5 bases, there was a span of 4 bases. Germline lookup yields CDR1 MDHEN and CDR2 SYDVKM. The CDR3 length is 11 residues. The DNA of the CDR3 is TGTGCCAGCAGTCACAACAATGAGCAGTTCTTC. Amino acid sequence: CASSHNNEQFF.

The gene calls are TRBV5-6 and TRBJ1-1; the D gene is possibly TRBD1 (6 bases). The V gene lost 5 bases and the J gene lost 6 bases, with 20 bases spanning the gap. The CDR3 runs to 15 residues. Germline lookup yields CDR1 SGHDT and CDR2 YYEEEE. The chain's CDR3 is CASRSALTGMSEAFF. The CDR3 DNA sequence: TGTGCCAGCAGATCGGCGCTCACAGGGATGTCTGAAGCTTTCTTT.

The rearrangement links TRBV2 to TRBJ2-7; 8 nucleotides align to TRBD1. CDR1 is SNHLY and CDR2 is FYNNEI in the germline V gene. V gave up 7 bases and J gave up 0 bases; unmatched junction bases: 2. The CDR3 length is 13 residues. This chain's CDR3 is CASIDRGSYEQYF. CDR3 DNA sequence: TGTGCCAGCATAGACAGGGGCTCCTACGAGCAGTACTTC.

This clone turned up a few times. Within the sample, other DNA sequences also encode this same CDR3. The V and J genes are TRBV18 and TRBJ2-2; no definite D call. The germline V and J ends were trimmed by 6 bases and 1 base, with 6 bases remaining between them. Germline loops: CDR1 KGHSH, CDR2 LQKENI. This CDR3 is built from 13 residues. The CDR3: CASSPRNTGELFF. CDR3 bases: TGTGCCAGCTCCCCCCGGAACACCGGGGAGCTGTTTTTT.

The chain uses TRBV3-1 (or the pseudogene TRBV3-2) and TRBJ1-3; tentative D call: TRBD1 (5 bases). Germline V gene sequence: CDR1 LGHDT, CDR2 YNNKEL (reference sequence). The V end lost 6 bases, the J end lost 1 base, and 10 bases lay between the germline ends. The CDR3 loop spans 14 amino acids. The CDR3 region has the DNA TGTGCCAGCAGACCGGGGGGGTCTGGAAACACCATATATTTT. It yields the protein CASRPGGSGNTIYF.

J is TRBJ2-3 and V is TRBV9, with D possibly matching TRBD1 (5 bases). In germline, CDR1 is SGDLS, CDR2 YYNGEE. The V gene lost 0 bases and the J gene lost 0 bases, with 8 bases spanning the gap. The CDR3 is made up of 15 amino acids. The CDR3 reads CASSVETGSTDTQYF. The DNA for the CDR3 is TGTGCCAGCAGCGTAGAAACAGGCAGCACAGATACGCAGTATTTT.

J is TRBJ1-5 and V is TRBV27; 8 bases match TRBD1. The germline V gene has CDR1 MNHEY and CDR2 SMNVEV (reference sequence). The V gene end was trimmed by 5 bases and the J gene end by 6 bases; junction bases not matched to a gene: 9. The CDR3 covers 15 residues. The CDR3: CASSLIGQGGQPQHF. DNA of the CDR3: TGTGCCAGCAGTCTCATAGGACAGGGTGGTCAGCCCCAGCATTTT.

The V and J genes are TRBV7-9 and TRBJ1-3; D is perhaps TRBD1 (5 bases). V lost 5 bases and J 0 bases, leaving 11 bases between the germline ends. Germline-derived CDR1 and CDR2 are SEHNR and FQNEAQ (reference sequence). CDR3 length: 15 residues. In DNA, the CDR3 is TGTGCCAGCAGCCGCGGGGGGGGCTCTGGAAACACCATATATTTT. It specifies CASSRGGGSGNTIYF. Using reference TRBV7-9 and TRBJ1-3 for the parts outside the CDR3, the full variable domain is DTGVSQNPRHKITKRGQNVTFRCDPISEHNRLYWYRQTLGQGPEFLTYFQNEAQLEKSRLLSDRFSAERPKGSFSTLEIQRTEQGDSAMYLCASSRGGGSGNTIYFGEGSWLTVV.

This clone has a single count. The chain links TRBV2 to TRBJ2-7; 7 bases match TRBD2. The CDR3 consists of 15 residues. Germline trimming cut 6 bases from V and 0 bases from J; bases unmatched to any gene: 8. Germline loops: CDR1 SNHLY, CDR2 FYNNEI. CDR3 protein: CASRPPRDYSYEQYF. Written as DNA, the CDR3 is TGTGCCAGCAGACCCCCCCGGGACTACTCCTACGAGCAGTACTTC. Using reference TRBV2 and TRBJ2-7 for the parts outside the CDR3, the full variable domain is EPEVTQTPSHQVTQMGQEVILRCVPISNHLYFYWYRQILGQKVEFLVSFYNNEISEKSEIFDDQFSVERPDGSNFTLKIRSTKLEDSAMYFCASRPPRDYSYEQYFGPGTRLTVT.

The rearrangement links TRBV7-9 to TRBJ1-1; TRBD1 aligns across 8 bases. Unmatched junction bases numbered 6, after V lost 5 bases and J lost 4 bases. The V gene's germline CDR1 is SEHNR and CDR2 FQNEAQ (reference sequence). The CDR3 totals 14 residues. CDR3 bases: TGTGCCAGCAGCATCGGGACAGGTGTCACTGAAGCTTTCTTT. Protein product: CASSIGTGVTEAFF.

The V and J genes are TRBV10-3 and TRBJ2-1; D is unclear. Germline CDR1 and CDR2: ENHRY and SYGVKD. This CDR3 has 14 residues. Trimming shortened V by 3 bases and J by 6 bases, and 12 bases separated the two germline ends. In DNA, the CDR3 is TGTGCCATCAGTGAACTCAACGGTTCCAATGAGCAGTTCTTC. Its translation: CAISELNGSNEQFF.

V is TRBV3-1 (or the pseudogene TRBV3-2) and J is TRBJ2-3, with 14 nucleotides matching TRBD2. The CDR3 consists of 16 residues. The junction had 2 bases not matched to a gene; V was cut back by 0 bases and J by 6 bases. Germline loops: CDR1 LGHDT, CDR2 YNNKEL (reference sequence). The CDR3 DNA reads TGTGCCAGCAGCCAAGATCGACTAGCGGGGGGGGATACGCAGTATTTT. It encodes CASSQDRLAGGDTQYF.